Below are 15 T cell receptor beta chains sequenced from a single sample in a study of shared clonotypes between healthy human individuals. Profiling relied on immunoSEQ multiplex PCR, and the TCRdb table lists in-frame clones only, not all of them. The data show about 1.9 million clones, 80% to 95% seen once. CD45RO-negative, CCR7-selected cells formed the naive CD8 fraction, which excluded terminally differentiated effector memory CD45RA+ cells. The sample consisted of naive CD8+ T cells from PBMCs. These receptors originate from a man aged 18 to 30 in good health. Some clones in this sample may be carry-over from other donors' samples.

The gene calls are TRBV6-5 and TRBJ2-7; D unresolved. The V end lost 2 bases, the J end lost 2 bases, and 10 bases lay between the germline ends. The CDR3 is made up of 14 amino acids. Per germline, CDR1 MNHEY and CDR2 SVGAGI. The DNA for the CDR3 is TGTGCCAGCAGTTACAGGCAACCTCCCTACGAGCAGTACTTC. Translating it yields CASSYRQPPYEQYF.

The CDR3 here is CAWATIRGRAEAFF. The CDR3 DNA reads as TGTGCCTGGGCGACTATCCGGGGGCGAGCTGAAGCTTTCTTT. This chain connects TRBV30 to TRBJ1-1; a weak D match, TRBD1 (6 bases). Germline values: CDR1 GTSNPN, CDR2 SVGIG (reference sequence). Between the trimmed V and J ends, which lost 5 bases and 6 bases, there was a span of 19 bases. The CDR3 totals 14 residues. Full variable domain (outside the CDR3, taken from reference TRBV30 and TRBJ1-1): SQTIHQWPATLVQPVGSPLSLECTVEGTSNPNLYWYRQAAGRGLQLLFYSVGIGQISSEVPQNLSASRPQDRQFILSSKKLLLSDSGFYLCAWATIRGRAEAFFGQGTRLTVV.

V gene TRBV11-3 combines with J gene TRBJ2-7; possibly TRBD1 or TRBD2 for D (5 bases each). The CDR3 contains 12 residues. V was cut by 3 bases and J by 6 bases, with 9 bases left in between. From germline, CDR1 is SGHNT and CDR2 YENEEA. The CDR3 DNA reads TGTGCCAGCAGCTTTTCCGGGGCCGAGCAGTACTTC. It is translated as CASSFSGAEQYF.

The chain has TRBV4-1 and TRBJ2-1; 10 bases line up with TRBD2. CDR1 and CDR2 from the germline V gene are MGHRA and YSYEKL. There are 15 residues in the CDR3. With V trimmed by 3 bases and J by 4 bases, 3 bases remained unmatched. DNA for the CDR3: TGCGCCAGCAGCCAGGTACTAGCGGGGTACAATGAGCAGTTCTTC. This translates into CASSQVLAGYNEQFF.

The chain uses TRBV7-6 and TRBJ2-7; 9 bases map to TRBD1. CDR1 SGHVS and CDR2 FNYEAQ come from the germline V gene. The CDR3 is 15 amino acids. V shed 1 base and J 4 bases; nucleotides not matched to a gene: 5. Written as DNA, the CDR3 is TGTGCCAGCAGCTTAGGATGGGACAGGGCTTACGAGCAGTACTTC. Translated, it gives CASSLGWDRAYEQYF.

The V gene is TRBV2, the J gene TRBJ2-1; 8 bases are a match to TRBD2. Losses at the gene ends were 0 bases for V and 8 bases for J; bases not matched to a gene: 9. Germline CDR1 reads SNHLY; CDR2 reads FYNNEI. The CDR3 consists of 16 residues. CDR3 sequence reads: CASSEAGTRGIDEQFF. The DNA of the CDR3 is TGTGCCAGCAGTGAAGCGGGGACTAGGGGTATCGATGAGCAGTTCTTC. The variable domain in full, completed from reference TRBV2 and TRBJ2-1, reads EPEVTQTPSHQVTQMGQEVILRCVPISNHLYFYWYRQILGQKVEFLVSFYNNEISEKSEIFDDQFSVERPDGSNFTLKIRSTKLEDSAMYFCASSEAGTRGIDEQFFGPGTRLTVL.

The chain employs TRBV9 and TRBJ2-7; 7 positions agree with TRBD1. CDR1 and CDR2 (germline): SGDLS, YYNGEE. V lost 4 bases to trimming and J lost 3 bases; unmatched junction nucleotides: 28. CDR3 length: 21 amino acids. CDR3 in DNA: TGTGCCAGCAGCCCTACACAAAAACCGGGACAGACTCTCGACACAATCTACGAGCAGTACTTC. Translation: CASSPTQKPGQTLDTIYEQYF.

This clone was counted only a few times. The chain employs TRBV28 and TRBJ2-1; D is possibly TRBD1 or TRBD2 (5 bases each). CDR1 is MDHEN, CDR2 SYDVKM, per germline. The CDR3 loop spans 15 amino acids. Trimming took 3 bases from V and 0 from J, leaving 9 bases between them. The CDR3 bases are TGTGCCAGCAGTTTCTGGGGGAGCTCCTACAATGAGCAGTTCTTC. It codes for CASSFWGSSYNEQFF.

The chain joins TRBV28 to TRBJ1-5, with D possibly TRBD1 on 5 matching bases. Trimming pared 6 bases from V and 0 bases from J, leaving 12 bases between. The CDR3 extends over 15 amino acids. CDR1 and CDR2 (germline): MDHEN, SYDVKM. This CDR3 reads CASRALGGSNQPQHF. For the CDR3, the DNA is TGTGCCAGCAGGGCTTTGGGGGGTAGCAATCAGCCCCAGCATTTT.

The chain joins TRBV2 to TRBJ2-7, with D unresolved. Germline V lookup: CDR1 SNHLY, CDR2 FYNNEI. Deletions cut 2 bases from V and 6 bases from J, with 11 bases between. CDR3 size: 13 residues. CDR3 coding DNA: TGTGCCAGCAGTGAAAGAGCAGTGACCGAGCAGTACTTC. As protein: CASSERAVTEQYF.

The chain uses TRBV5-6 and TRBJ2-7; weak D call: TRBD2 (6 bases). This CDR3 spans 13 amino acids. The V end lost 3 bases, the J end lost 5 bases, and 12 bases lay between the germline ends. Germline lookup yields CDR1 SGHDT and CDR2 YYEEEE. CDR3 sequence (DNA): TGTGCCAGCAGCTCGGGTGGAGGGAACGAGCAGTACTTC. Translation gives CASSSGGGNEQYF.

The V gene is TRBV5-1, the J gene TRBJ2-7, with D perhaps given as TRBD1 or TRBD2 (5 bases each). Trimming took off 0 bases at V and 3 bases at J, with 16 bases between the two ends. This CDR3 comprises 16 residues. Germline CDR1 reads SGHRS; CDR2 reads YFSETQ. The CDR3 spells CASSLALGEMVYEQYF. The CDR3 DNA sequence: TGCGCCAGCAGCTTGGCCTTGGGGGAAATGGTCTACGAGCAGTACTTC. The full variable domain, its missing parts supplied by reference TRBV5-1 and TRBJ2-7, is KAGVTQTPRYLIKTRGQQVTLSCSPISGHRSVSWYQQTPGQGLQFLFEYFSETQRNKGNFPGRFSGRQFSNSRSEMNVSTLELGDSALYLCASSLALGEMVYEQYFGPGTRLTVT.

The chain employs TRBV5-6 and TRBJ2-1; TRBD2 aligns across 7 bases. With V trimmed by 4 bases and J by 10 bases, 14 bases remained unmatched. The CDR3 contains 15 residues. Germline CDR1 SGHDT, CDR2 YYEEEE. The CDR3 reads CASSTTSAIVREQFF. The CDR3 region has the DNA TGTGCCAGCAGCACTACTAGCGCTATTGTCCGGGAGCAGTTCTTC. Filled out from reference TRBV5-6 and TRBJ2-1, the complete variable domain reads DAGVTQSPTHLIKTRGQQVTLRCSPKSGHDTVSWYQQALGQGPQFIFQYYEEEERQRGNFPDRFSGHQFPNYSSELNVNALLLGDSALYLCASSTTSAIVREQFFGPGTRLTVL.

Details on this clone: This same CDR3 is encoded by further DNA sequences in the sample. This chain uses TRBV19 with TRBJ2-7; D is perhaps TRBD1 (5 bases). The germline V and J ends were trimmed by 5 bases and 1 base, with 9 bases remaining between them. The germline CDR1 and CDR2 sequences are LNHDA and SQIVND (reference sequence). This CDR3 has 13 amino acids. The CDR3 DNA sequence: TGTGCCAGTAGTCCAGGGATATCCTACGAGCAGTACTTC. Encoded protein: CASSPGISYEQYF.

This clone was seen just once. The rearrangement uses TRBV7-9 and TRBJ2-1, with D perhaps TRBD1 or TRBD2 (6 bases each). The CDR3 has 19 amino acids. Germline CDR1 reads SEHNR; CDR2 reads FQNEAQ (reference sequence). The ends were cut back, 5 bases at V and 4 bases at J, with 27 bases in the middle. This CDR3 reads CASSQLGGREKEEYNEQFF. CDR3 DNA sequence: TGTGCCAGCAGCCAACTCGGGGGCAGGGAAAAGGAGGAATACAATGAGCAGTTCTTC.